Shown below are 14 T cell receptor beta chains from a single sample sequenced in a study of beta chain features in type 1 diabetes. The sequenced template was cDNA made from the entire isolated RNA. Here immunoSEQ multiplex PCR was the method, and the copy in TCRdb shows in-frame clones only, minus some. The sample consists of some 900,000 clones, 15% to 20% of them appearing once. Sequencing was done on a sample of naive CD4+ T cells from blood. The receptor source for this set is a woman aged 18-29 years in good health.

The chain has TRBV6-1 and TRBJ2-7, with 7 bases aligning to TRBD2. CDR1 MNHNS and CDR2 SASEGT come from the germline V gene. J gave up 0 bases and V 2 bases, and 7 bases lay outside the gene matches. This CDR3 spans 16 amino acids. CDR3 loop: CASSESLAGTSYEQYF. The CDR3 region has the DNA TGTGCCAGCAGTGAATCTTTAGCGGGTACCTCCTACGAGCAGTACTTC.

This clone was detected a few times. The chain couples TRBV28 to TRBJ2-1; 8 bases line up with TRBD1. This CDR3 region has 18 residues. Germline V gene data show CDR1 as MDHEN and CDR2 as SYDVKM. V gave up 5 bases and J gave up 0 bases; unmatched junction bases: 12. CDR3 nucleotide sequence: TGTGCCAGCAGTCCTAACCGATCCGGGACAGGCTCCTACAATGAGCAGTTCTTC. Residues: CASSPNRSGTGSYNEQFF. Full variable domain (missing parts from reference TRBV28 and TRBJ2-1): DVKVTQSSRYLVKRTGEKVFLECVQDMDHENMFWYRQDPGLGLRLIYFSYDVKMKEKGDIPEGYSVSREKKERFSLILESASTNQTSMYLCASSPNRSGTGSYNEQFFGPGTRLTVL.

This clone was seen a few times. The chain links TRBV27 to TRBJ2-7; D unclear. The CDR3 is 13 amino acids. The germline V and J ends were trimmed by 3 bases and 3 bases, with 9 bases remaining between them. In germline, CDR1 is MNHEY, CDR2 SMNVEV (reference sequence). The CDR3 is CASSFRRYYEQYF. CDR3 nucleotides: TGTGCCAGCAGTTTTCGGAGATACTACGAGCAGTACTTC.

The rearrangement joins TRBV6-5 to TRBJ2-7; D gene unclear. The CDR3 is 14 residues long. The V gene's germline CDR1 is MNHEY and CDR2 SVGAGI. Trimming shortened V by 6 bases and J by 2 bases, and 14 bases separated the two germline ends. The CDR3 DNA reads as TGTGCCAGCAGCGATTCCGCGGTAACCTACGAGCAGTACTTC. This sequence encodes CASSDSAVTYEQYF.

In this sample, this clone turned up once. This sequence joins TRBV13 and TRBJ1-1; no clear D. V dropped 4 bases and J dropped 0 bases, with 9 bases sitting between them. This CDR3 has 14 amino acids. CDR1 is PRHDT, CDR2 FYEKMQ, per germline (reference sequence). The CDR3 region is CASSSRPVNTEAFF. The CDR3 DNA sequence: TGTGCCAGCAGCTCTCGACCGGTGAACACTGAAGCTTTCTTT.

CDR3 protein: CASSTGTGRLRAFF. Here the CDR3 DNA reads TGCGCCAGCAGCACTGGGACAGGGCGATTACGGGCTTTCTTT. The rearrangement links TRBV5-1 to TRBJ1-1; 9 bases fit TRBD1. The CDR3 is made up of 14 amino acids. Per germline, CDR1 SGHRS and CDR2 YFSETQ. The junction had 12 bases not matched to a gene; V was cut back by 4 bases and J by 11 bases.

Remarks on this clone: Mismatch with germline at one junction end may stem from a read error. J is TRBJ2-1 and V is TRBV28, with 9 bases identical to TRBD2. The CDR3 spans 12 residues. The germline CDR1 and CDR2 sequences are MDHEN and SYDVKM. The chain's CDR3 is CASVSAGGPALF. The CDR3, as DNA: TGTGCCAGCGTTTCGGCGGGAGGGCCGGCGCTCTTC.

This clone was detected only a few times. The chain joins TRBV6-5 to TRBJ2-1, with D possibly TRBD1 on 5 matching bases. Trimming cost V 8 bases and J 6 bases, with 20 bases left between them. Germline values: CDR1 MNHEY, CDR2 SVGAGI. This CDR3 comprises 15 residues. The DNA of the CDR3 is TGTGCCAGCCGTCTCCTAGGGGCGCGAATCAATGAGCAGTTCTTC. This translates into CASRLLGARINEQFF.

This sequence joins TRBV28 and TRBJ2-3; 9 positions match TRBD1. Germline values: CDR1 MDHEN, CDR2 SYDVKM. Trimming took 3 bases from V and 3 from J; bases not matched to a gene: 4. CDR3 size: 15 residues. CDR3 coding DNA: TGTGCCAGCAGTTTCCCGGGACAGGGTACAGATACGCAGTATTTT. Translating it yields CASSFPGQGTDTQYF. The complete variable domain, with remaining parts taken from reference TRBV28 and TRBJ2-3, reads DVKVTQSSRYLVKRTGEKVFLECVQDMDHENMFWYRQDPGLGLRLIYFSYDVKMKEKGDIPEGYSVSREKKERFSLILESASTNQTSMYLCASSFPGQGTDTQYFGPGTRLTVL.

This clone was counted many times. This sample includes further DNA sequences coding for the same CDR3. The V gene is TRBV7-2, the J gene TRBJ2-2, with unresolved D. V was pared by 4 bases and J by 3 bases, with 3 bases between. CDR1 and CDR2 (germline): SGHTA, FQGNSA. The CDR3 sequence is 12 residues long. Here the CDR3 reads CASSSYTGELFF. CDR3 DNA: TGTGCCAGCAGCTCGTACACCGGGGAGCTGTTTTTT. Based on the CDR3 plus reference TRBV7-2 and TRBJ2-2, the full variable domain is GAGVSQSPSNKVTEKGKDVELRCDPISGHTALYWYRQSLGQGLEFLIYFQGNSAPDKSGLPSDRFSAERTGGSVSTLTIQRTQQEDSAVYLCASSSYTGELFFGEGSRLTVL.

This chain links TRBV28 with TRBJ2-4, with a weak D call TRBD1 (6 bases). V lost 5 bases to trimming and J lost 14 bases, with 13 bases between them. The CDR3 has 11 residues. CDR1 and CDR2 (germline): MDHEN, SYDVKM. CDR3 sequence reads: CASSTGTREYF. CDR3 nucleotides: TGTGCCAGCAGTACGGGGACACGGGAGTACTTC. The entire variable domain, with the rest obtained from reference TRBV28 and TRBJ2-4, is as follows: DVKVTQSSRYLVKRTGEKVFLECVQDMDHENMFWYRQDPGLGLRLIYFSYDVKMKEKGDIPEGYSVSREKKERFSLILESASTNQTSMYLCASSTGTREYFGAGTRLSVL.

This clone was counted a few times. The chain has TRBV28 and TRBJ1-5; D gene ambiguous. The length of the CDR3 is 17 residues. The germline V and J ends were trimmed by 5 bases and 1 base, with 18 bases remaining between them. Germline CDR1 is MDHEN and CDR2 is SYDVKM. CDR3 nucleotide sequence: TGTGCCAGCAGTATATTTACTTGGAAGATAAGCAATCAGCCCCAGCATTTT. Amino acid sequence: CASSIFTWKISNQPQHF.

This sequence joins TRBV7-3 and TRBJ2-7, with D possibly matching TRBD1 (6 bases). CDR3 length equals 13 residues. Per germline, CDR1 SGHTA and CDR2 FQGTGA. The ends were cut back, 4 bases at V and 2 bases at J, with 9 bases in the middle. CDR3 loop: CASSWDTTYEQYF. In DNA form, the CDR3 reads TGTGCCAGCAGCTGGGACACCACCTACGAGCAGTACTTC.

The chain couples TRBV2 to TRBJ2-2; TRBD2 is a possible D gene (7 bases). Germline assignment: CDR1 SNHLY and CDR2 FYNNEI. The CDR3 covers 15 residues. The V end was cut by 6 bases, the J end by 5 bases, with 16 bases between. The DNA of the CDR3 is TGTGCCAGCAGGAACGAGGGGGGGACAACCGGGGAGCTGTTTTTT. Protein: CASRNEGGTTGELFF.